These T cell receptor beta chains were read from a single sample in a study of T-cell reconstitution after alpha-beta-depleted transplantation in children. TCRdb analysed the PCR reads with MiXCR anew, one entry per CDR3 protein. The data show some 600,000 distinct CDR3 sequences, with roughly 15% seen just once and 0.8% to 1.1% held by the top ten. The starting material was PBMCs from the stem cell graft donor, obtained from the stem cell graft. The receptors shown here come from a human donor who donated a stem cell graft to a child with acute myeloid leukemia. Each CDR3 is given with its conserved first and last residue. Fields, in order: V gene, clone size, J gene, D gene, CDR3 protein, CDR3 DNA. D genes are given only for firm matches. Clone size is not always given. Where it is, it says once, few, many or a class for expanded clones.

TRBV6-2/TRBV6-3	few	TRBJ1-1	.	CASSTPSHRSEAFF	TGTGCCAGCAGCACCCCTAGTCATAGGTCTGAAGCTTTCTTT
TRBV5-1	.	TRBJ2-1	.	CASSFEGIMWNEQFF	TGCGCCAGCAGCTTCGAGGGGATAATGTGGAATGAGCAGTTCTTC
TRBV6-5	.	TRBJ1-2	TRBD1	CASSYRGSSGDGYTF	TGTGCCAGCAGCTACAGGGGCTCCTCTGGGGATGGCTACACCTTC
TRBV20-1	.	TRBJ2-5	.	CSARVSTEGRETQYF	TGCAGTGCTAGAGTTTCGACGGAGGGGCGGGAGACCCAGTACTTC
TRBV6-2/TRBV6-3	many	TRBJ2-7	.	CASSYAPKGYEQYF	TGTGCCAGCAGTTACGCCCCAAAGGGGTACGAGCAGTACTTC
TRBV7-9	.	TRBJ2-4	TRBD1	CASSSGQGRVKNIQYF	TGTGCCAGCAGCTCCGGACAGGGGAGGGTCAAAAACATTCAGTACTTC
TRBV29-1	.	TRBJ1-1	TRBD1	CSATKTGASDEAFF	TGCAGCGCAACAAAGACAGGGGCCTCCGATGAAGCTTTCTTT
TRBV20-1	.	TRBJ2-7	.	CSASEAEGRISSYEQYF	TGCAGTGCTAGCGAGGCCGAGGGGCGGATTAGCTCCTACGAGCAGTACTTC
TRBV20-1	.	TRBJ2-5	.	CSARGYPRGTQETQYF	TGCAGTGCTAGAGGCTACCCCCGGGGGACCCAAGAGACCCAGTACTTC
TRBV5-6	.	TRBJ2-7	.	CASSFSTKRYEQYF	TGTGCCAGCAGCTTTTCGACAAAACGTTACGAGCAGTACTTC
TRBV7-8	.	TRBJ2-7	TRBD1	CASSLENDRVNEQYF	TGTGCCAGCAGCTTAGAAAACGACAGGGTGAACGAGCAGTACTTC
TRBV4-3	many	TRBJ2-7	TRBD1	CASSQGLLDRVPDYEQYF	TGCGCCAGCAGCCAAGGTCTTTTGGACAGGGTACCCGACTACGAGCAGTACTTC
TRBV7-7	once	TRBJ2-2	.	CASSYAASANTGELFF	TGTGCCAGCAGCTACGCTGCAAGCGCGAACACCGGGGAGCTGTTTTTT
TRBV5-1	.	TRBJ1-1	.	CASSLAFGARPTEAFF	TGCGCCAGCAGCTTGGCCTTCGGTGCGCGGCCAACTGAAGCTTTCTTT
TRBV20-1	.	TRBJ1-1	.	CSAYREDAFF	TGCAGTGCGTACAGGGAGGACGCTTTCTTT
TRBV6-1	many	TRBJ2-5	TRBD1	CASSPGQVEGTQYF	TGTGCCAGCAGTCCGGGACAGGTCGAGGGGACCCAGTACTTC
TRBV7-3	.	TRBJ2-7	.	CASTQTPGYEQYF	TGTGCCAGCACCCAAACTCCAGGCTACGAGCAGTACTTC
TRBV24-1	many	TRBJ2-3	TRBD1	CATSDPGQGSADTQYF	TGTGCCACCAGTGACCCCGGACAGGGAAGCGCAGATACGCAGTATTTT
TRBV7-8	few	TRBJ1-1	.	CASSTRGGKQAFF	TGTGCCAGCAGCACCAGGGGTGGAAAGCAAGCTTTCTTT
TRBV29-1	many	TRBJ2-1	.	CSFYPQGNEQFF	TGCAGCTTTTACCCACAGGGAAATGAGCAGTTCTTC
TRBV6-1	.	TRBJ1-1	.	CASSKGENTEAFF	TGTGCCAGCAGTAAAGGAGAGAACACTGAAGCTTTCTTT
TRBV12-3/TRBV12-4	few	TRBJ2-5	.	CASGQSGVETQYF	TGTGCCAGCGGCCAATCAGGGGTAGAGACCCAGTACTTC
TRBV20-1	.	TRBJ2-1	.	CSASWARPGGFYNEQFF	TGCAGTGCTAGTTGGGCAAGGCCGGGGGGCTTCTACAATGAGCAGTTCTTC
TRBV20-1	many	TRBJ2-3	TRBD2	CSAPAGGRSTDTQYF	TGCAGTGCTCCGGCGGGGGGGCGTAGCACAGATACGCAGTATTTT
TRBV5-1	.	TRBJ1-1	.	CASSLSGRNTEAFF	TGCGCCAGCAGCTTATCAGGGAGGAACACTGAAGCTTTCTTT
TRBV29-1	few	TRBJ1-1	.	CSVLGRTNTEAFF	TGCAGCGTTCTGGGACGGACGAACACTGAAGCTTTCTTT
TRBV7-9	few	TRBJ1-1	.	CASSLGGQSFEAFF	TGTGCCAGCAGCTTAGGGGGCCAGTCATTCGAAGCTTTCTTT
TRBV29-1	many	TRBJ2-5	.	CSVVGLQETQYF	TGCAGCGTTGTTGGACTCCAAGAGACCCAGTACTTC
TRBV5-4	.	TRBJ1-1	TRBD1	CASSRPGQGNTEAFF	TGTGCCAGCAGCCGGCCGGGACAGGGGAACACTGAAGCTTTCTTT
TRBV7-2	many	TRBJ2-1	.	CASSLFIGNEQFF	TGTGCCAGCAGCTTATTCATCGGCAATGAGCAGTTCTTC
TRBV27	.	TRBJ1-6	.	CASSPPPGPLHF	TGTGCCAGCAGTCCTCCGCCGGGGCCTCTCCACTTT
TRBV6-2/TRBV6-3	few	TRBJ2-1	TRBD2	CASSYSEVEAGGFRKGEQFF	TGTGCCAGCAGTTACTCGGAGGTTGAAGCGGGGGGATTCAGGAAGGGTGAGCAGTTCTTC
TRBV20-1	many	TRBJ2-3	.	CSAPTLGESTDTQYF	TGCAGTGCTCCCACCCTAGGGGAGAGCACAGATACGCAGTATTTT
TRBV29-1	many	TRBJ2-1	.	CSVGYGMSSYNEQFF	TGCAGCGTAGGATACGGGATGAGCTCCTACAATGAGCAGTTCTTC
TRBV5-1	.	TRBJ2-3	.	CASSSLLGDTQYF	TGCGCCAGCAGCTCTCTACTAGGAGATACGCAGTATTTT
TRBV29-1	few	TRBJ1-2	.	CSVEDSGSGYTF	TGCAGCGTTGAAGATTCGGGCTCTGGCTACACCTTC
TRBV13	few	TRBJ1-5	TRBD1	CASSFGWTGPNQPQHF	TGTGCCAGCAGCTTTGGCTGGACAGGGCCCAATCAGCCCCAGCATTTT
TRBV29-1	.	TRBJ2-2	.	CSVDGGNTGELFF	TGCAGCGTTGATGGGGGGAACACCGGGGAGCTGTTTTTT
TRBV20-1	many	TRBJ1-5	TRBD1	CSARFRGPNQPQHF	TGCAGTGCTAGATTCAGGGGGCCCAATCAGCCCCAGCATTTT
TRBV20-1	many	TRBJ1-6	.	CSAPTGTHNSPLHF	TGCAGTGCTCCTACCGGGACACATAATTCACCCCTCCACTTT
TRBV12-3/TRBV12-4	many	TRBJ2-5	.	CASSDTGQETQYF	TGTGCCAGCAGTGATACAGGTCAAGAGACCCAGTACTTC
TRBV20-1	many	TRBJ2-3	.	CSARDRRRLDTQYF	TGCAGTGCTAGAGACCGCAGGAGGTTGGATACGCAGTATTTT
TRBV10-3	.	TRBJ2-1	TRBD1	CAISESTGQVIDEQFF	TGTGCCATCAGTGAGTCGACGGGACAGGTTATCGATGAGCAGTTCTTC
TRBV24-1	few	TRBJ2-1	TRBD2	CATSDLKAGDYNEQFF	TGTGCCACCAGTGATTTGAAAGCGGGGGACTACAATGAGCAGTTCTTC
TRBV20-1	few	TRBJ2-7	.	CSATRGLASDEQYF	TGCAGTGCCACCCGGGGTCTCGCGTCCGACGAGCAGTACTTC
TRBV20-1	many	TRBJ1-2	TRBD1	CSARGTGTDGYTF	TGCAGTGCTAGGGGGACAGGGACTGATGGCTACACCTTC
TRBV10-2	.	TRBJ1-1	.	CASSESHGTANTEAFF	TGCGCCAGCAGTGAGTCTCATGGGACGGCGAACACTGAAGCTTTCTTT
TRBV7-2	.	TRBJ2-5	TRBD1	CASSRSGTGRSETQYF	TGTGCCAGCAGCAGATCCGGGACAGGACGATCGGAGACCCAGTACTTC
TRBV20-1	few	TRBJ1-5	.	CSARDGVINQPQHF	TGCAGTGCTAGAGATGGGGTTATCAATCAGCCCCAGCATTTT
TRBV5-1	.	TRBJ1-2	.	CASSYSEAPGVYGYTF	TGCGCCAGCAGCTACTCCGAGGCCCCAGGGGTCTATGGCTACACCTTC
TRBV7-3	.	TRBJ2-3	TRBD2	CASSLSLAVTDTQYF	TGTGCCAGCAGCTTAAGCCTAGCGGTCACAGATACGCAGTATTTT
TRBV12-3/TRBV12-4	many	TRBJ2-4	.	CASSGAVNIQYF	TGTGCCAGCAGTGGGGCGGTAAACATTCAGTACTTC
TRBV15	.	TRBJ1-1	.	CATSTSRTPEAFF	TGTGCCACCAGCACGAGTCGAACCCCTGAAGCTTTCTTT